Shown below are 29 T cell receptor beta chains from a single sample sequenced in a study of T-cell reconstitution after alpha-beta-depleted transplantation in children. Using unique molecular identifiers, the investigators prepared the TCRbeta library. TCRdb reprocessed the PCR reads with MiXCR, giving one entry per CDR3 protein. The sample has over 85,000 distinct CDR3 sequences, around 5.9% seen once. The sequences come from PBMCs, mostly from graft donor cells, collected 60 days after TCRalphabeta/CD19-depleted stem cell transplant. These receptors were obtained from a female patient between 2 and 15 years old who had a stem cell transplant for Fanconi anemia, so the T cells may come from the graft donor.

This clonotype was seen many times. The chain uses TRBV7-2 and TRBJ1-3; 8 nucleotides align to TRBD1. The CDR3 is made up of 15 amino acids. J gave up 2 bases and V 4 bases, and 4 bases lay outside the gene matches. CDR1 and CDR2 from the germline V gene are SGHTA and FQGNSA. CDR3 nucleotide sequence: TGTGCCAGCAGCTCCGCAGGGGGCCCTGGAAACACCATATATTTT. Translated, it gives CASSSAGGPGNTIYF.

This clonotype was picked up one time. A read error is possible here, since a much larger clone lies one base away. This chain connects TRBV12-3 or TRBV12-4 to TRBJ2-7; D possibly corresponds to TRBD1 (6 bases). This CDR3 is built from 15 residues. Between the trimmed V and J ends, which lost 2 bases and 6 bases, there was a span of 17 bases. The CDR3 bases are TGTGCCAGCAGTTTACTCAGGGGCTCCCCGGCCGAGCAGTACTTC. This sequence encodes CASSLLRGSPAEQYF.

In its sample, this clonotype was seen many times. This rearrangement joins TRBV4-1 to TRBJ2-3; the match to TRBD2 covers 9 bases. The germline V gene has CDR1 MGHRA and CDR2 YSYEKL. This CDR3 is built from 13 residues. V lost 10 bases and J lost 4; bases outside the gene matches: 6. As DNA, the CDR3 is TGCGCCACCAGGGGACTAGCTGCAGATACGCAGTATTTT. Translation gives CATRGLAADTQYF.

This clonotype was counted ten times or more. J is TRBJ2-7 and V is TRBV28; TRBD2 aligns across 11 bases. J gave up 1 base and V 6 bases, and 5 bases lay outside the gene matches. The CDR3 runs 15 residues. CDR1 and CDR2 from the germline V gene are MDHEN and SYDVKM. The CDR3 sequence: CASRFSGRGSYEQYF. The CDR3 DNA reads TGTGCCAGCAGATTTAGCGGGAGGGGTTCCTACGAGCAGTACTTC.

This clonotype has at least ten counts. The rearrangement links TRBV12-3 or TRBV12-4 to TRBJ2-2; 7 bases fit TRBD1. The CDR3 sequence is 15 residues long. V trimming: 5 bases; J trimming: 3 bases; junction bases outside the gene matches: 6. The CDR3 nucleotides are TGTGCCAGCAGTCCGGAGCAGGGGGACACCGGGGAGCTGTTTTTT. This codes for CASSPEQGDTGELFF.

This clonotype has a count of ten or more. The rearrangement joins TRBV29-1 to TRBJ1-1, with D uncertain. This CDR3 is built from 12 residues. The V end lost 4 bases, the J end lost 4 bases, and 10 bases lay between the germline ends. From germline, CDR1 is SQVTM and CDR2 ANQGSEA. CDR3 in DNA: TGCAGCGTTGTGATATGGGGCACTGAAGCTTTCTTT. This sequence encodes CSVVIWGTEAFF.

This clonotype came up many times. J is TRBJ2-3 and V is TRBV6-4, with D perhaps matching TRBD2 (6 bases). CDR1 is MRHNA and CDR2 is SNTAGT in the germline V gene. Deletions cut 5 bases from V and 2 bases from J, with 14 bases between. CDR3 length equals 15 residues. CDR3: CASSSSAGNTDTQYF. CDR3 in DNA: TGTGCCAGCAGTTCATCGGCGGGAAACACAGATACGCAGTATTTT.

This clonotype showed up just a few times. The chain couples TRBV10-1 to TRBJ2-1; 9 positions match TRBD1. The CDR3 is made up of 13 amino acids. V shed 8 bases and J 6 bases; nucleotides not matched to a gene: 5. The germline CDR1 and CDR2 sequences are WNHNN and SYGVQD (reference sequence). The CDR3 here is CASPRTGVNEQFF. CDR3 nucleotide sequence: TGCGCCAGCCCTAGGACAGGGGTCAATGAGCAGTTCTTC.

This clonotype was observed many times. The chain recombines TRBV10-3 with TRBJ1-5; D unclear. Germline CDR1 is ENHRY and CDR2 is SYGVKD. This CDR3 has 14 residues. The V gene lost 2 bases and the J gene lost 5 bases, with 10 bases spanning the gap. The CDR3 loop reads CAISEARPDQPQHF. CDR3 nucleotides: TGTGCCATCAGTGAGGCAAGGCCGGATCAGCCCCAGCATTTT.

This clonotype was seen repeatedly, ten times or more. The chain carries TRBV3-1 and TRBJ2-5; 8 nucleotides match TRBD2. The germline V gene encodes CDR1 LGHDT and CDR2 YNNKEL (reference sequence). J gave up 1 base and V 2 bases, and 3 bases lay outside the gene matches. The CDR3 runs to 15 residues. CDR3 region: CASSQRLALQETQYF. CDR3 sequence (DNA): TGTGCCAGCAGCCAAAGACTAGCGCTCCAAGAGACCCAGTACTTC.

In its sample, this clonotype was seen many times. The chain joins TRBV5-1 to TRBJ2-5, with D unresolved. V lost 2 bases to trimming and J lost 3 bases, with 17 bases between them. Germline CDR1 reads SGHRS; CDR2 reads YFSETQ. This CDR3 has 16 residues. This chain's CDR3 is CASSLSVSSRKETQYF. In DNA form, the CDR3 reads TGCGCCAGCAGCTTATCCGTCTCCTCGCGCAAAGAGACCCAGTACTTC.

There are a few counts of this clonotype. J is TRBJ2-6 and V is TRBV7-9; 8 bases match TRBD1. The trim removed 5 bases at V and 0 bases at J, leaving 6 bases unmatched. Germline V gene data show CDR1 as SEHNR and CDR2 as FQNEAQ (reference sequence). The CDR3 spans 17 residues. CDR3 DNA: TGTGCCAGCAGCCGATGGACAGGGCACTCTGGGGCCAACGTCCTGACTTTC. It translates to CASSRWTGHSGANVLTF.

The CDR3 nucleotides are TGTGCCAGCAGTCGGACAGGGTTTGAAAAACTGTTTTTT. It codes for CASSRTGFEKLFF. This chain joins TRBV28 and TRBJ1-4; 8 nucleotides agree with TRBD1. The germline V gene encodes CDR1 MDHEN and CDR2 SYDVKM. With V trimmed by 5 bases and J by 7 bases, 3 bases remained unmatched. The CDR3 is 13 amino acids. Drawing the rest from reference TRBV28 and TRBJ1-4, the complete variable domain is DVKVTQSSRYLVKRTGEKVFLECVQDMDHENMFWYRQDPGLGLRLIYFSYDVKMKEKGDIPEGYSVSREKKERFSLILESASTNQTSMYLCASSRTGFEKLFFGSGTQLSVL.

At least ten counts were recorded for this clonotype. This chain joins TRBV7-6 and TRBJ2-4; D possibly uses TRBD1 or TRBD2 (5 bases each). The CDR3 loop spans 18 amino acids. The V gene's germline CDR1 is SGHVS and CDR2 FNYEAQ. V shed 5 bases and J shed 3 bases, with 23 bases lying between them. The CDR3 reads CASSPALRQGRYKNIQYF. The CDR3 coding sequence is TGTGCCAGCAGCCCAGCCCTCAGGCAGGGACGGTACAAAAACATTCAGTACTTC.

The J gene is TRBJ2-1, the V gene TRBV5-1; TRBD1 aligns across 8 bases. CDR1 SGHRS and CDR2 YFSETQ come from the germline V gene. The CDR3 is 15 amino acids. J was trimmed by 2 bases and V by 0 bases; bases with no gene match: 1. In DNA form, the CDR3 reads TGCGCCAGCAGCTTGGAACAGGGGGCCTACAATGAGCAGTTCTTC. It codes for CASSLEQGAYNEQFF.

This clonotype was observed many times. This rearrangement joins TRBV5-1 to TRBJ2-1; 8 nucleotides match TRBD2. The CDR3 is made up of 15 amino acids. Germline values: CDR1 SGHRS, CDR2 YFSETQ. V was pared by 2 bases and J by 5 bases, with 6 bases of the junction left unmatched. CDR3 in DNA: TGCGCCAGCAGCTTTGGCGGGGGGTTCGACAATGAGCAGTTCTTC. This encodes CASSFGGGFDNEQFF.

This clonotype appeared many times. The rearrangement joins TRBV5-1 to TRBJ2-3; unclear D gene. Germline CDR1 SGHRS, CDR2 YFSETQ. The CDR3 spans 15 residues. V dropped 3 bases and J dropped 3 bases, with 14 bases sitting between them. CDR3 residues: CASSSNGQRTDTQYF. CDR3 nucleotide sequence: TGCGCCAGCAGCTCTAACGGGCAGAGGACAGATACGCAGTATTTT.

This clonotype was counted ten times or more. The V gene is TRBV7-2, the J gene TRBJ2-2; D is ambiguous. Per germline, CDR1 SGHTA and CDR2 FQGNSA. The CDR3 consists of 16 residues. Between the trimmed V and J ends, which lost 0 bases and 0 bases, there was a span of 8 bases. The CDR3 DNA follows: TGTGCCAGCAGCTTAGCACAAACCTCGAACACCGGGGAGCTGTTTTTT. Amino acids: CASSLAQTSNTGELFF.

This clonotype was detected many times. The genes are TRBV27 and TRBJ1-5; 8 bases fit TRBD1. With V trimmed by 4 bases and J by 2 bases, 4 bases remained unmatched. The CDR3 loop spans 15 amino acids. CDR1 is MNHEY, CDR2 SMNVEV, per germline (reference sequence). CDR3 protein: CASSYRGNGNQPQHF. DNA for the CDR3: TGTGCCAGCAGTTACAGGGGGAATGGCAATCAGCCCCAGCATTTT.

The CDR3 coding sequence is TGTGCCAGCAGCCGAGGAAGGGCGGCCGGGGAGCTGTTTTTT. Protein: CASSRGRAAGELFF. The genes are TRBV3-1 and TRBJ2-2; D not certain. With 4 bases removed from V and 6 bases from J, the gap between germline ends came to 12 bases. Germline-derived CDR1 and CDR2 are LGHDT and YNNKEL (reference sequence). The CDR3 loop spans 14 amino acids.

This clonotype showed up many times. The chain is built from TRBV20-1 and TRBJ2-3; TRBD1 matches 8 bases. CDR3 length: 18 amino acids. The V gene's germline CDR1 is DFQATT and CDR2 SNEGSKA (reference sequence). The V segment lost 0 bases and the J segment 5 bases; nucleotides outside the gene matches: 16. CDR3 sequence reads: CSARDSKYGAGGKDTQYF. The CDR3, as DNA: TGCAGTGCTAGAGATTCCAAGTATGGGGCAGGGGGCAAAGATACGCAGTATTTT.

This clonotype came up many times. The V call is TRBV11-2, the J call TRBJ2-1; D is undetermined. In germline, CDR1 is SGHAT, CDR2 FQNNGV. This CDR3 is 13 amino acids long. The V gene lost 0 bases and the J gene lost 6 bases, with 6 bases spanning the gap. The chain's CDR3 is CASSLDPINEQFF. CDR3 DNA sequence: TGTGCCAGCAGCTTAGATCCGATCAATGAGCAGTTCTTC.

This clonotype was recorded at least ten times. The chain recombines TRBV2 with TRBJ2-5; D possibly corresponds to TRBD1 (6 bases). The V and J ends lost 4 bases and 4 bases respectively, with 10 bases between them. The CDR3 extends over 13 amino acids. Germline CDR1 reads SNHLY; CDR2 reads FYNNEI. Here the CDR3 reads CASSGGGGETQYF. In DNA, the CDR3 is TGTGCCAGCAGTGGAGGGGGTGGAGAGACCCAGTACTTC. The full variable domain, in which reference TRBV2 and TRBJ2-5 provide the parts outside the CDR3, is EPEVTQTPSHQVTQMGQEVILRCVPISNHLYFYWYRQILGQKVEFLVSFYNNEISEKSEIFDDQFSVERPDGSNFTLKIRSTKLEDSAMYFCASSGGGGETQYFGPGTRLLVL.

The chain has TRBV25-1 and TRBJ2-7; the D is unclear. From germline, CDR1 is MGHDK and CDR2 SYGVNS. With 6 bases removed from V and 2 bases from J, the gap between germline ends came to 5 bases. The CDR3 contains 11 residues. The CDR3 sequence is CASRQTYEQYF. The CDR3 region has the DNA TGTGCCAGCAGGCAGACCTACGAGCAGTACTTC.

The table lists this clonotype with a few counts. V usage is TRBV2 and J usage is TRBJ2-7; D is unclear. The V gene's germline CDR1 is SNHLY and CDR2 FYNNEI. V lost 6 bases, J lost 3 bases, and 3 bases lay in between. This CDR3 comprises 10 residues. The CDR3 spells CASRIYEQYF. The CDR3 DNA sequence: TGTGCCAGCAGAATCTACGAGCAGTACTTC.

This clonotype has only a few counts. CDR3 sequence: CASSPRLREQQAEAFF. CDR3 sequence (DNA): TGTGCCAGCTCACCACGGTTGAGGGAACAACAGGCTGAAGCTTTCTTT. J is TRBJ1-1 and V is TRBV18; a weak D match, TRBD1 (5 bases). Germline CDR1 is KGHSH and CDR2 is LQKENI. The V and J ends lost 1 base and 6 bases respectively, with 18 bases between them. The CDR3 loop spans 16 amino acids.

The genes are TRBV7-9 and TRBJ2-2, with 11 bases matching TRBD2. After removal of 5 bases from V and 1 base from J, the junction contained 3 bases not matched to a gene. Germline CDR1 and CDR2: SEHNR and FQNEAQ (reference sequence). CDR3 length: 16 residues. The CDR3 protein is CASSPTSGGNTGELFF. The CDR3 nucleotides read TGTGCCAGCAGCCCTACTAGCGGGGGGAACACCGGGGAGCTGTTTTTT.

This sequence joins TRBV20-1 and TRBJ1-5, with 8 bases lining up with TRBD1. Germline CDR1 reads DFQATT; CDR2 reads SNEGSKA (reference sequence). The CDR3 has 15 amino acids. Trimming cost V 4 bases and J 6 bases; bases outside gene matches: 11. The CDR3: CSATSGRGQGQPQHF. For the CDR3, the DNA is TGCAGTGCTACGAGTGGCAGGGGGCAGGGTCAGCCCCAGCATTTT.

This clonotype was counted ten times or more. The rearrangement links TRBV9 to TRBJ2-1; a possible D gene is TRBD2 (5 bases). With 3 bases removed from V and 6 bases from J, the gap between germline ends came to 22 bases. Germline V lookup: CDR1 SGDLS, CDR2 YYNGEE. The CDR3 runs 17 residues. CDR3: CASSGRLGSQPFNEQFF. CDR3 DNA: TGTGCCAGCAGCGGGCGTCTAGGGAGCCAGCCCTTCAATGAGCAGTTCTTC.